The 16 T cell receptor beta chains presented below share a single source sample, sequenced in a study of PD-1 blockade in classical Hodgkin lymphoma. Time point in this sample: cycle 4 day 1 (C4D1), after more than five weeks of nivolumab. After autologous stem cell transplantation all patients relapsed, and prior brentuximab vedotin exposure differed between cohorts. Profiling relied on immunoSEQ multiplex PCR, and the TCRdb table lists in-frame clones only, not all of them. The profile shows about 24,000 clones, 80% to 90% of them singletons. This specimen consisted of peripheral blood mononuclear cells (PBMCs), obtained before the fourth cycle of nivolumab. The receptor set was obtained from a human donor with classical Hodgkin lymphoma.

This chain connects TRBV12-5 to TRBJ2-1; D is perhaps TRBD2 (6 bases). V was cut by 6 bases and J by 7 bases, with 10 bases left in between. The germline CDR1 and CDR2 sequences are LGHNT and FRNRAP. The CDR3 is 12 amino acids. This chain's CDR3 is CASGLSGNEQFF. Here the CDR3 DNA reads TGTGCTAGTGGACTTAGCGGTAATGAGCAGTTCTTC.

As concerns this clone: As the CDR3 is not closed by the conserved phenylalanine or tryptophan, this likely results from a read error. V is TRBV6-5 and J is TRBJ2-7, with D possibly TRBD1 on 5 matching bases. The CDR3 consists of 14 residues. Germline CDR1 reads MNHEY; CDR2 reads SVGAGI. Trimming shortened V by 6 bases and J by 0 bases, and 12 bases separated the two germline ends. CDR3 loop: CASRTAYSSYEQYL. In DNA form, the CDR3 reads TGTGCCAGCAGGACAGCTTACAGCTCCTACGAGCAGTACCTC.

The chain has TRBV5-1 and TRBJ1-1, with 7 nucleotides matching TRBD1. With 1 base clipped from V and 4 bases from J, the junction kept 10 bases outside the gene matches. This CDR3 region has 16 residues. From germline, CDR1 is SGHRS and CDR2 YFSETQ. This CDR3 reads CASSLWGDSSGTEAFF. The CDR3 nucleotides are TGCGCCAGCAGCTTGTGGGGGGACAGCTCGGGCACTGAAGCTTTCTTT.

The genes are TRBV10-2 and TRBJ1-3; D not certain. The germline gives CDR1 WSHSY, CDR2 SAAADI. V lost 3 bases and J 1 base, leaving 4 bases between the germline ends. The CDR3 contains 13 residues. The CDR3 nucleotides read TGCGCCAGCAGTGAAGCGTCTGGAAACACCATATATTTT. Its protein is CASSEASGNTIYF.

The chain employs TRBV28 and TRBJ2-1, with a possible D match to TRBD2 (6 bases). Trimming shortened V by 4 bases and J by 10 bases, and 11 bases separated the two germline ends. There are 12 residues in the CDR3. Germline V gene lookup returns CDR1 MDHEN and CDR2 SYDVKM. The CDR3 loop reads CASSSSLAEQFF. CDR3 sequence (DNA): TGTGCCAGCAGTTCTTCACTAGCAGAGCAGTTCTTC.

The chain uses TRBV19 and TRBJ1-5, with 9 positions matching TRBD1. The germline V gene has CDR1 LNHDA and CDR2 SQIVND (reference sequence). This CDR3 region has 16 residues. Germline trimming cut 7 bases from V and 7 bases from J; bases unmatched to any gene: 14. CDR3 loop: CASKDIGTGPQQPQHF. CDR3 coding DNA: TGTGCCAGTAAGGATATCGGGACAGGGCCCCAACAGCCCCAGCATTTT. Combining the CDR3 with reference TRBV19 and TRBJ1-5 gives the whole variable domain DGGITQSPKYLFRKEGQNVTLSCEQNLNHDAMYWYRQDPGQGLRLIYYSQIVNDFQKGDIAEGYSVSREKKESFPLTVTSAQKNPTAFYLCASKDIGTGPQQPQHFGDGTRLSIL.

V usage is TRBV4-1 and J usage is TRBJ1-5; D not resolved. Germline V gives CDR1 MGHRA, CDR2 YSYEKL. Trimming left V 0 bases short and J 7 bases short, with 13 bases between. This CDR3 is built from 15 residues. The chain's CDR3 is CASSQDWGVRQPQHF. CDR3 in DNA: TGCGCCAGCAGCCAAGATTGGGGAGTTCGGCAGCCCCAGCATTTT.

This chain joins TRBV5-4 and TRBJ1-6; a weak D match, TRBD1 (6 bases). Germline V gene sequence: CDR1 SGHNT, CDR2 YYREEE (reference sequence). The CDR3 extends over 16 amino acids. Trimming shortened V by 2 bases and J by 4 bases, and 13 bases separated the two germline ends. The CDR3 sequence is CASSLFGGRYNSPLHF. DNA for the CDR3: TGTGCCAGCAGCTTATTCGGGGGGCGGTATAATTCACCCCTCCACTTT.

The CDR3 spells CATAGGQAYEQYF. In DNA form, the CDR3 reads TGTGCCACCGCCGGGGGACAGGCCTACGAGCAGTACTTC. This chain uses TRBV25-1 with TRBJ2-7; 8 bases align to TRBD1. This CDR3 has 13 residues. Germline CDR1 reads MGHDK; CDR2 reads SYGVNS. Germline trimming cut 10 bases from V and 2 bases from J; bases unmatched to any gene: 7.

The chain's CDR3 is CASSLVQETQYF. CDR3 nucleotide sequence: TGTGCCAGCAGCTTGGTTCAAGAGACCCAGTACTTC. The rearrangement uses TRBV5-6 and TRBJ2-5; D remains ambiguous. CDR3 size: 12 residues. Between the trimmed V and J ends, which lost 0 bases and 2 bases, there was a span of 2 bases. Germline lookup yields CDR1 SGHDT and CDR2 YYEEEE.

The chain uses TRBV4-1 and TRBJ1-1; D remains ambiguous. V was clipped by 1 base and J by 9 bases, with 18 bases between them. CDR1 MGHRA and CDR2 YSYEKL come from the germline V gene. This CDR3 is built from 15 residues. Written as DNA, the CDR3 is TGCGCCAGCAGCCAAGCCCTCGGAGGGAAAATGCAAGCTTTCTTT. Its protein product is CASSQALGGKMQAFF.

The chain uses TRBV12-5 and TRBJ2-1; D possibly corresponds to TRBD1 (6 bases). Germline-derived CDR1 and CDR2 are LGHNT and FRNRAP. The CDR3 length is 16 residues. Trimming removed 0 bases at V and 3 bases at J, with 12 bases between. This CDR3 is CASGLVRGQFYNEQFF. DNA of the CDR3: TGTGCTAGTGGTTTGGTACGTGGACAGTTCTACAATGAGCAGTTCTTC.

The CDR3 sequence is CASSLYWGAGTDTQYF. The DNA of the CDR3 is TGTGCCAGCAGCCTTTATTGGGGGGCCGGCACAGATACGCAGTATTTT. The chain carries TRBV7-2 and TRBJ2-3; D tentatively fits TRBD1 or TRBD2 (6 bases each). Germline CDR1 reads SGHTA; CDR2 reads FQGNSA. This CDR3 contains 16 residues. V was trimmed by 5 bases and J by 1 base, leaving 16 bases between them.

The chain couples TRBV15 to TRBJ1-2, with a weak D call TRBD1 (5 bases). Trimming left V 1 base short and J 2 bases short, with 11 bases between. CDR3 length equals 15 residues. Germline-derived CDR1 and CDR2 are LNHNV and YYDKDF (reference sequence). CDR3 sequence reads: CATSRGDGGNYGYTF. The CDR3 DNA reads as TGTGCCACCAGCAGAGGGGACGGAGGGAACTATGGCTACACCTTC.

The chain links TRBV11-2 to TRBJ1-6, with D unclear. V gave up 5 bases and J gave up 10 bases, with 15 bases separating them. The V gene's germline CDR1 is SGHAT and CDR2 FQNNGV. The CDR3 spans 14 residues. This chain's CDR3 is CASSKGTADSPLHF. The CDR3 region has the DNA TGTGCCAGCAGCAAAGGTACAGCTGACTCACCCCTCCACTTT.

The chain uses TRBV2 and TRBJ1-1, with a tentative D call TRBD1 (5 bases). Germline lookup yields CDR1 SNHLY and CDR2 FYNNEI. The CDR3 runs to 15 residues. The V end was cut by 5 bases, the J end by 1 base, with 14 bases between. DNA for the CDR3: TGTGCCAGCAGTCAATATATAACAGGGAACACTGAAGCTTTCTTT. Protein: CASSQYITGNTEAFF.